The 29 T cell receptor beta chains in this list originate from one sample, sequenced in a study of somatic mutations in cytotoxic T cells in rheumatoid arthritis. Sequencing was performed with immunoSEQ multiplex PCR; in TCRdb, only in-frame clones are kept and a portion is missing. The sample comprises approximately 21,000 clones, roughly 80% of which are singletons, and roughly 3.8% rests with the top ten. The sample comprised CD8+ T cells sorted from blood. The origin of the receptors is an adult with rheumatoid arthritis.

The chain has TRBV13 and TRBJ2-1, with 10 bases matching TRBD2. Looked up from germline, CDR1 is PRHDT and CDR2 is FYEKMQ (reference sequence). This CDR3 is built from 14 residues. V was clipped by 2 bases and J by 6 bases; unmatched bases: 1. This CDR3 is CASSLQRGGNEQFF. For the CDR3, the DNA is TGTGCCAGCAGCTTACAGCGGGGGGGCAATGAGCAGTTCTTC.

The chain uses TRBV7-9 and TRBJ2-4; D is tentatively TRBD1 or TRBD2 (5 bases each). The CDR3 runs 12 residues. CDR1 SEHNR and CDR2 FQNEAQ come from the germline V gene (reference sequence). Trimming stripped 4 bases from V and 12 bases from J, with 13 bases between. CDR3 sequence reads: CASSYQGEAQYF. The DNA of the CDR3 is TGTGCCAGCAGCTATCAGGGAGAGGCTCAGTACTTC. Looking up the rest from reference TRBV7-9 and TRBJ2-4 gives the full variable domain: DTGVSQNPRHKITKRGQNVTFRCDPISEHNRLYWYRQTLGQGPEFLTYFQNEAQLEKSRLLSDRFSAERPKGSFSTLEIQRTEQGDSAMYLCASSYQGEAQYFGAGTRLSVL.

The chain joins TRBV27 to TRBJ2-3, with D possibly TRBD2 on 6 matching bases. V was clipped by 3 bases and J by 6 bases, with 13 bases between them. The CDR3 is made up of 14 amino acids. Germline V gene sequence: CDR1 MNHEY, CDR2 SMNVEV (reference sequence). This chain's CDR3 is CASSLFGSRDTQYF. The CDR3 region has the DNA TGTGCCAGCAGTTTGTTCGGGAGCCGGGATACGCAGTATTTT.

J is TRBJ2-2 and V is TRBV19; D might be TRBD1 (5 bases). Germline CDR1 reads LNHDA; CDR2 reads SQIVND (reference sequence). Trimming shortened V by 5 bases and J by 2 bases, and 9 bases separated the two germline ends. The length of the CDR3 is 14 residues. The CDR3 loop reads CASSPGPNTGELFF. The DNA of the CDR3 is TGTGCCAGTAGTCCAGGGCCAAACACCGGGGAGCTGTTTTTT. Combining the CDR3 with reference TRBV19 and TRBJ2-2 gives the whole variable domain DGGITQSPKYLFRKEGQNVTLSCEQNLNHDAMYWYRQDPGQGLRLIYYSQIVNDFQKGDIAEGYSVSREKKESFPLTVTSAQKNPTAFYLCASSPGPNTGELFFGEGSRLTVL.

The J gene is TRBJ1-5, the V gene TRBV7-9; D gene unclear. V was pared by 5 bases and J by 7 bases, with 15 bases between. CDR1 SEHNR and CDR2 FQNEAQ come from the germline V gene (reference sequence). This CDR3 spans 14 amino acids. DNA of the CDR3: TGTGCCAGCAGCGCGGACGGTCTTAGACAGCCCCAGCATTTT. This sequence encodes CASSADGLRQPQHF.

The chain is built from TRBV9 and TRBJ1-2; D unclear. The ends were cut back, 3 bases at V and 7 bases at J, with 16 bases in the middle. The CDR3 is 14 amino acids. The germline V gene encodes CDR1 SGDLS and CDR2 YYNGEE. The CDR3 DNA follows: TGTGCCAGCAGCGCCACATCCCCGCGCGGTGGCTACACCTTC. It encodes CASSATSPRGGYTF. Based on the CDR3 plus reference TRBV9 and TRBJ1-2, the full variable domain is DSGVTQTPKHLITATGQRVTLRCSPRSGDLSVYWYQQSLDQGLQFLIQYYNGEERAKGNILERFSAQQFPDLHSELNLSSLELGDSALYFCASSATSPRGGYTFGSGTRLTVV.

Here the CDR3 DNA reads TGTGCCAGCAGCTTAGGGACAGGTACCTACGAGCAGTACTTC. The encoded protein is CASSLGTGTYEQYF. The chain combines TRBV9 with TRBJ2-7; TRBD1 aligns across 8 bases. This CDR3 is built from 14 residues. J was trimmed by 2 bases and V by 4 bases; bases with no gene match: 5. CDR1 is SGDLS and CDR2 is YYNGEE in the germline V gene.

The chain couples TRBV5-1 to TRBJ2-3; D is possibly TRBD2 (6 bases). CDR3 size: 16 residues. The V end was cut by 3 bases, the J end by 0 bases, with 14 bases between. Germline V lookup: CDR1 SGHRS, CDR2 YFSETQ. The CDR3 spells CASSWMGLASTDTQYF. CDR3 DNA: TGCGCCAGCAGCTGGATGGGACTGGCTAGCACAGATACGCAGTATTTT.

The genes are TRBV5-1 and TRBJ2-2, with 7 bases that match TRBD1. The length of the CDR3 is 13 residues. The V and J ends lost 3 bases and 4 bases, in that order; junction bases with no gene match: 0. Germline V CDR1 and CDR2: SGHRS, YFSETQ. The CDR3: CASSWDSTGELFF. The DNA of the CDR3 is TGCGCCAGCAGCTGGGACAGCACCGGGGAGCTGTTTTTT.

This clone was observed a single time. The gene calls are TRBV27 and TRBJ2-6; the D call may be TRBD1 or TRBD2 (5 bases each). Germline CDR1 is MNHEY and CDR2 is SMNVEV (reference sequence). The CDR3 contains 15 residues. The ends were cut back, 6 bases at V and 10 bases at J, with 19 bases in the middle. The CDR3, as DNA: TGTGCCAGCAGGGGGGTTAGGTGGCTTTCAAACGTCCTGACTTTC. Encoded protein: CASRGVRWLSNVLTF. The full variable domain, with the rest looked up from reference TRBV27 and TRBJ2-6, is EAQVTQNPRYLITVTGKKLTVTCSQNMNHEYMSWYRQDPGLGLRQIYYSMNVEVTDKGDVPEGYKVSRKEKRNFPLILESPSPNQTSLYFCASRGVRWLSNVLTFGAGSRLTVL.

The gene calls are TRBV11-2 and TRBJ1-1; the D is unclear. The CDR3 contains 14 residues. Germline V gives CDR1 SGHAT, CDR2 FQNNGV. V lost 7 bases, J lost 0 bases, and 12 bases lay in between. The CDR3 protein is CASNLEQLNTEAFF. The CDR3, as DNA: TGTGCCAGCAACCTAGAACAATTGAACACTGAAGCTTTCTTT.

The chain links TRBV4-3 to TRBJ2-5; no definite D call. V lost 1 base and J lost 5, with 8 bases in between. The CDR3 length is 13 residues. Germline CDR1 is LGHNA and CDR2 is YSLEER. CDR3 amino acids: CASSQGAHETQYF. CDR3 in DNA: TGCGCCAGCAGCCAAGGAGCTCACGAGACCCAGTACTTC.

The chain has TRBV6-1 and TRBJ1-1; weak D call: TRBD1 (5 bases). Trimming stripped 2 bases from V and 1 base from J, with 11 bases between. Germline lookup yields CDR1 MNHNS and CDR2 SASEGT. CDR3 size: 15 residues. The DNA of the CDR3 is TGTGCCAGCAGTGAATGGGGCGCGGGGAACACTGAAGCTTTCTTT. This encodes CASSEWGAGNTEAFF.

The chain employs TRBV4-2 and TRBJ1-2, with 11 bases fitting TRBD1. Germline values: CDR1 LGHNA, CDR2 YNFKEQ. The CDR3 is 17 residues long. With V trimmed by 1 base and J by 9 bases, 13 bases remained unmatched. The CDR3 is CASSQVRGRDRGESYTF. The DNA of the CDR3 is TGTGCCAGCAGCCAAGTAAGGGGGCGGGACAGGGGGGAAAGCTACACCTTC.

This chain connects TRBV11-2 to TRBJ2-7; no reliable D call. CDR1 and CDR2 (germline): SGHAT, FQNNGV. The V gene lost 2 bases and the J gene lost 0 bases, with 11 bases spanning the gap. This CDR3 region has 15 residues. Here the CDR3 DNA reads TGTGCCAGCAGCTTATTGCCCTTTACCTCCTACGAGCAGTACTTC. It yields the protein CASSLLPFTSYEQYF.

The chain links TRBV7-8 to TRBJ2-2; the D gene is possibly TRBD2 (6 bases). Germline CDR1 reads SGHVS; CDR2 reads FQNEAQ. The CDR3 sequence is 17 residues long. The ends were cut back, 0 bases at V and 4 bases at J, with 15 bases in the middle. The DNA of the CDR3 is TGTGCCAGCAGCTTAGCGCTGGAACTAGCAAGCACCGGGGAGCTGTTTTTT. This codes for CASSLALELASTGELFF.

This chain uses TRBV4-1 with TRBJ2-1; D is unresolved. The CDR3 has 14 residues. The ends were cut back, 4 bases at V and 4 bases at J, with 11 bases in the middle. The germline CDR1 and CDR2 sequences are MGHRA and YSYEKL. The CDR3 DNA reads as TGCGCCAGCAGCCCCCCTGACTTGTACAATGAGCAGTTCTTC. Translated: CASSPPDLYNEQFF.

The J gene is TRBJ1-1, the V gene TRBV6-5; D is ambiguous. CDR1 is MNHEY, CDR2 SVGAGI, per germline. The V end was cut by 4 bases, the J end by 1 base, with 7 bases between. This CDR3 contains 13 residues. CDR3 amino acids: CASSSKGNTEAFF. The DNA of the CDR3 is TGTGCCAGCAGTTCGAAGGGGAACACTGAAGCTTTCTTT.

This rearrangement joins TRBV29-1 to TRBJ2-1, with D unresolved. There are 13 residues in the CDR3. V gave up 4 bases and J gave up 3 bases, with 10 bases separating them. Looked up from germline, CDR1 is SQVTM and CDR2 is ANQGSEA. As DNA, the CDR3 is TGCAGCGTTGTAGCCATGGACTACAATGAGCAGTTCTTC. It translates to CSVVAMDYNEQFF.

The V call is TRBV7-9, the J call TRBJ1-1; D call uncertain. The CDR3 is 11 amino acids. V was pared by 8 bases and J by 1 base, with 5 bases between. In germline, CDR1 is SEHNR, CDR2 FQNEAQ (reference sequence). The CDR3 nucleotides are TGTGCCAGCGGCCAGAACACTGAAGCTTTCTTT. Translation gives CASGQNTEAFF.

The CDR3, as DNA: TGTGCCAGCAGTGAAGGGGTAGCGGGGTCGGCCGGGGAGCTGTTTTTT. It yields the protein CASSEGVAGSAGELFF. The chain combines TRBV6-1 with TRBJ2-2; 8 bases match TRBD2. The CDR3 is 16 amino acids. The junction had 7 bases not matched to a gene; V was cut back by 1 base and J by 6 bases. The germline gives CDR1 MNHNS, CDR2 SASEGT.

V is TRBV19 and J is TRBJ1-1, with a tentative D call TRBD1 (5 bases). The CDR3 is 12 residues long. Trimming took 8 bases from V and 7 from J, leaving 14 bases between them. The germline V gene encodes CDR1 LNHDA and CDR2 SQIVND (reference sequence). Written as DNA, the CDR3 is TGTGCCAGTGCCAAACCGGGACTTGAAGCTTTCTTT. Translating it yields CASAKPGLEAFF.

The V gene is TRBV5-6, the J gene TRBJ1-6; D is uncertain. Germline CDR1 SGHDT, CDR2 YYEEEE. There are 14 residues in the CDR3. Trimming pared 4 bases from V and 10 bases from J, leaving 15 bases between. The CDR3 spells CASSPSQLWSPLHF. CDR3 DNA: TGTGCCAGCAGCCCCTCCCAACTTTGGTCACCCCTCCACTTT.

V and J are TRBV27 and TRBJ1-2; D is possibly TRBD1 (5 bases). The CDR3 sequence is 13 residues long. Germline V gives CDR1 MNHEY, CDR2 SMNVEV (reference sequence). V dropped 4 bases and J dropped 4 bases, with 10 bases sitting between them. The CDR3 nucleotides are TGTGCCAGCAGTTCAGGGATAACCTATGGCTACACCTTC. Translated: CASSSGITYGYTF.

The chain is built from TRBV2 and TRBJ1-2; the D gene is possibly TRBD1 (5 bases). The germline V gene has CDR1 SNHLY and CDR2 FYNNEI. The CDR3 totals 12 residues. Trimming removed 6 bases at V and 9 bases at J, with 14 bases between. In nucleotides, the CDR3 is TGTGCCAGCAGCGAGACAGTGGGGAGCTACACCTTC. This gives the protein CASSETVGSYTF.

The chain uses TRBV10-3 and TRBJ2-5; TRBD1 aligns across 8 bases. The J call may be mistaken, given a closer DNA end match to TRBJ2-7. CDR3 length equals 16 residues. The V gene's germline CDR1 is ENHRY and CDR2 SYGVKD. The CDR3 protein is CAISGSLGQGTYEQYF. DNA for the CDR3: TGTGCCATCAGTGGGAGCCTCGGACAGGGAACCTACGAGCAGTACTTC.

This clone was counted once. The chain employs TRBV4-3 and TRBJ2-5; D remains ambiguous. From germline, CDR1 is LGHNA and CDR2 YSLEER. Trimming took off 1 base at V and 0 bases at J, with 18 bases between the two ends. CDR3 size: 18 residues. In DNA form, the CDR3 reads TGCGCCAGCAGCCAAGTTATTGGAGACCAGTTGTACCAAGAGACCCAGTACTTC. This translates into CASSQVIGDQLYQETQYF.

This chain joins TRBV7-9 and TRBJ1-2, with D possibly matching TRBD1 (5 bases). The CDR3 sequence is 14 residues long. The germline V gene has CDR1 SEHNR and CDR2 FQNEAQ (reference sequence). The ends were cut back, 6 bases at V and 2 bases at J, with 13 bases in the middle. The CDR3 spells CASRSGLPNYGYTF. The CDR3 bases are TGTGCCAGCAGATCGGGGCTCCCCAACTATGGCTACACCTTC.

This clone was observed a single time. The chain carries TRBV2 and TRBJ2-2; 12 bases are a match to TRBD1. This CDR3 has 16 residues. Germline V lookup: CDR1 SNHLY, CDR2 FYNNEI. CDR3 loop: CASRDRGRLNTGELFF. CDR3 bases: TGTGCAAGCCGGGACAGGGGGCGGTTAAACACCGGGGAGCTGTTTTTT.